The source of this TCR beta chain is a study of shared clonotypes between healthy human individuals. Each cell subset's genomic DNA was divided evenly among several immunoSEQ plates. TCRdb keeps only in-frame clones here, not all; method: immunoSEQ multiplex PCR. Of about 490,000 clones listed, around 78% are singletons. V shed 8 bases and J shed 0 bases, with 8 bases lying between them. The CDR3 has 12 residues. Germline V gene sequence: CDR1 MNHNY, CDR2 SVGAGI (reference sequence). Worth noting for this clone: Its antigen is unidentified.

Every donor, a Caucasian adult, lived in Nashville, Tennessee. For genomic DNA, unsorted samples relied on about 90 million PBMCs. The study's findings and limits: Clonotype sharing among donors was thought likely to change with sequencing depth.

The V gene is TRBV6-6, the J gene TRBJ2-7, with D unresolved. Material for sequencing was PBMCs. The TCR was taken from a woman in her forties in good health. Some clones in this sample may be carry-over from other donors' samples. CDR3 residues: CASGPSSYEQYF. The CDR3 DNA sequence: TGTGCCAGCGGCCCGTCCTCCTACGAGCAGTACTTC.